The 15 T cell receptor beta chains below come from one sample, sequenced in a study of blood T cell repertoires in COVID-19. Here immunoSEQ multiplex PCR was the method, and the copy in TCRdb shows in-frame clones only, minus some. Altogether a few hundred thousand clones are present, about 88% being singletons, with the ten largest covering around 4.5%. Specimen: PBMCs or T cells enriched from blood (not recorded which). These receptor sequences come from a woman in her thirties who had been exposed to COVID-19.

This chain joins TRBV10-3 and TRBJ2-1; D not resolved. Germline-derived CDR1 and CDR2 are ENHRY and SYGVKD. The CDR3 runs 13 residues. The V gene lost 7 bases and the J gene lost 0 bases, with 7 bases spanning the gap. The chain's CDR3 is CAITGSSYNEQFF. The CDR3 coding sequence is TGTGCCATCACAGGCAGCTCCTACAATGAGCAGTTCTTC.

V usage is TRBV3-1 (or the pseudogene TRBV3-2) and J usage is TRBJ1-2; D gene ambiguous. Germline CDR1 reads LGHDT; CDR2 reads YNNKEL (reference sequence). This CDR3 contains 17 residues. V shed 5 bases and J shed 2 bases, with 21 bases lying between them. CDR3 loop: CASSSLGLGRTNYGYTF. CDR3 nucleotide sequence: TGTGCCAGCAGCAGTCTGGGTCTAGGCCGCACCAACTATGGCTACACCTTC.

The V gene is TRBV29-1, the J gene TRBJ1-1; D may be TRBD1 (6 bases). CDR1 and CDR2 from the germline V gene are SQVTM and ANQGSEA. The CDR3 spans 15 residues. With 8 bases removed from V and 4 bases from J, the gap between germline ends came to 23 bases. CDR3 amino acids: CSHSDHPGAGTEAFF. CDR3 DNA sequence: TGCAGCCACTCCGATCACCCAGGGGCAGGCACTGAAGCTTTCTTT.

The chain has TRBV29-1 and TRBJ2-4, with a weak D call TRBD2 (5 bases). The V gene's germline CDR1 is SQVTM and CDR2 ANQGSEA. V dropped 4 bases and J dropped 7 bases, with 11 bases sitting between them. This CDR3 has 12 residues. The DNA for the CDR3 is TGCAGCGTTGGGGAGACTGGGAACATTCAGTACTTC. It yields the protein CSVGETGNIQYF.

This rearrangement joins TRBV24-1 to TRBJ2-5; 7 bases are a match to TRBD2. Germline assignment: CDR1 KGHDR and CDR2 SFDVKD. This CDR3 is built from 15 residues. V was clipped by 4 bases and J by 2 bases; unmatched bases: 6. The DNA of the CDR3 is TGTGCCACCAGTGAGGCTAGCGGAGGACAAGAGACCCAGTACTTC. Translated: CATSEASGGQETQYF.

V is TRBV7-2 and J is TRBJ2-1, with TRBD2 matching over 10 bases. The V segment lost 5 bases and the J segment 8 bases; nucleotides outside the gene matches: 9. Per germline, CDR1 SGHTA and CDR2 FQGNSA. The CDR3 contains 15 residues. CDR3 sequence reads: CASSLRASGGYEQFF. In nucleotides, the CDR3 is TGTGCCAGCAGCCTAAGGGCTAGCGGGGGTTATGAGCAGTTCTTC.

This chain joins TRBV30 and TRBJ2-4; 7 positions agree with TRBD2. Trimming removed 2 bases from V and 0 bases from J; junction bases left unmatched: 1. The CDR3 covers 14 residues. Germline V CDR1 and CDR2: GTSNPN, SVGIG (reference sequence). The CDR3 region is CAWSSGGAKNIQYF. CDR3 nucleotide sequence: TGTGCCTGGAGTTCGGGGGGAGCCAAAAACATTCAGTACTTC.

This chain joins TRBV3-1 (or the pseudogene TRBV3-2) and TRBJ1-4; D unclear. Trimming left V 4 bases short and J 7 bases short, with 7 bases between. Germline CDR1 LGHDT, CDR2 YNNKEL (reference sequence). This CDR3 spans 12 amino acids. The CDR3 DNA is TGTGCCAGCAGCCTCAAGAGTGAAAAACTGTTTTTT. It translates to CASSLKSEKLFF.

The V call is TRBV4-2, the J call TRBJ2-1; 12 bases fit TRBD2. Trimming took 0 bases from V and 4 from J; bases not matched to a gene: 1. CDR3 size: 16 residues. Germline V gene data show CDR1 as LGHNA and CDR2 as YNFKEQ. As DNA, the CDR3 is TGTGCCAGCAGCCAAGAGCTAGCGGGGGGGTACAATGAGCAGTTCTTC. Protein sequence: CASSQELAGGYNEQFF.

This chain joins TRBV11-2 and TRBJ2-5; 9 bases match TRBD1. The junction had 6 bases not matched to a gene; V was cut back by 5 bases and J by 5 bases. This CDR3 is 14 amino acids long. Germline CDR1 reads SGHAT; CDR2 reads FQNNGV. The CDR3 protein is CASSAGQGWETQYF. The CDR3 DNA is TGTGCCAGCAGCGCCGGACAGGGGTGGGAGACCCAGTACTTC.

Comment on this clone: The sample has other DNA sequences that encode this CDR3 too. The rearrangement uses TRBV7-3 and TRBJ2-3, with 16 bases matching TRBD2. This CDR3 contains 17 residues. Germline V CDR1 and CDR2: SGHTA, FQGTGA. Trimming cost V 5 bases and J 6 bases; bases outside gene matches: 8. Written as DNA, the CDR3 is TGTGCCAGCAGCGCACTGGGACTAGCGGGGGGGCGCGATACGCAGTATTTT. Residues: CASSALGLAGGRDTQYF.

This chain uses TRBV11-3 with TRBJ1-3; 8 nucleotides align to TRBD1. Germline V lookup: CDR1 SGHNT, CDR2 YENEEA. There are 14 residues in the CDR3. V shed 4 bases, J shed 3 bases, and the junction held 2 bases outside the gene matches. This chain's CDR3 is CASSYGTGGNTIYF. In DNA form, the CDR3 reads TGTGCCAGCAGCTATGGGACAGGTGGAAACACCATATATTTT.

This clone was seen once. The chain carries TRBV10-3 and TRBJ1-2; 7 bases map to TRBD1. Germline V lookup: CDR1 ENHRY, CDR2 SYGVKD. The trim removed 6 bases at V and 2 bases at J, leaving 9 bases unmatched. The CDR3 consists of 15 residues. In DNA, the CDR3 is TGTGCCATCAGAACCGGGACAGAAAAGAACTATGGCTACACCTTC. This encodes CAIRTGTEKNYGYTF.

Remarks on this clone: This sample also contains other DNA sequences that code for the same CDR3. V gene TRBV3-1 (or the pseudogene TRBV3-2) combines with J gene TRBJ2-7, with 9 bases matching TRBD2. Per germline, CDR1 LGHDT and CDR2 YNNKEL (reference sequence). V lost 4 bases and J lost 5; bases outside the gene matches: 6. CDR3 length equals 14 residues. The CDR3 reads CASSLGTSSHEQYF. CDR3 nucleotides: TGTGCCAGCAGCCTCGGGACTAGCAGCCACGAGCAGTACTTC.

The V call is TRBV19, the J call TRBJ2-1; TRBD2 aligns across 8 bases. The length of the CDR3 is 12 residues. Trimming removed 9 bases from V and 2 bases from J; junction bases left unmatched: 0. Germline values: CDR1 LNHDA, CDR2 SQIVND (reference sequence). CDR3 residues: CASGGAYNEQFF. CDR3 DNA: TGTGCCAGCGGGGGGGCCTACAATGAGCAGTTCTTC.